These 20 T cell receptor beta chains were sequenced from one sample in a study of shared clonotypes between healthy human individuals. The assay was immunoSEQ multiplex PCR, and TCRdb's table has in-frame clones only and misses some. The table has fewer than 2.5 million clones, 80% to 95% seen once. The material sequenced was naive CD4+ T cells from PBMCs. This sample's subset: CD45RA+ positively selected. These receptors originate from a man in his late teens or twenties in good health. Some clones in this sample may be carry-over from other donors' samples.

CDR3 bases: TGTGCCAGCAGTGACTCGGGCCCCCCTAGCAATCAGCCCCAGCATTTT. Translated: CASSDSGPPSNQPQHF. V gene TRBV6-4 combines with J gene TRBJ1-5, with D uncertain. V lost 0 bases, J lost 0 bases, and 9 bases lay in between. Germline CDR1 and CDR2: MRHNA and SNTAGT. The CDR3 has 16 amino acids.

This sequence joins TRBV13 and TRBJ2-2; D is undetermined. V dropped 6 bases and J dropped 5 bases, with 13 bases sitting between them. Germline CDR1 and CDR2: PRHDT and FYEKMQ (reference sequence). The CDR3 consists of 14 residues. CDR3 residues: CASSFHRPTGELFF. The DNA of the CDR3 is TGTGCCAGCAGTTTTCACCGGCCGACCGGGGAGCTGTTTTTT. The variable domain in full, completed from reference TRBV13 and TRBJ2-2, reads AAGVIQSPRHLIKEKRETATLKCYPIPRHDTVYWYQQGPGQDPQFLISFYEKMQSDKGSIPDRFSAQQFSDYHSELNMSSLELGDSALYFCASSFHRPTGELFFGEGSRLTVL.

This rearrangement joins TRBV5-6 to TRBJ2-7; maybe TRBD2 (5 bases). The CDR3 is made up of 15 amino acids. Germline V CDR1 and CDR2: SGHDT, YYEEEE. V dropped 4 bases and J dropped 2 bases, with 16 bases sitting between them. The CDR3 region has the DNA TGTGCCAGCAGCCCGGCGGGTGGACCCCCCTACGAGCAGTACTTC. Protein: CASSPAGGPPYEQYF.

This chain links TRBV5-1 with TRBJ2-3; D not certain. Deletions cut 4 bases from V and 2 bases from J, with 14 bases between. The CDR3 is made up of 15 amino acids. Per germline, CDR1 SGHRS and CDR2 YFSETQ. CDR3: CASSPVETSTDTQYF. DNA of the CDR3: TGCGCCAGCAGCCCGGTTGAGACATCCACAGATACGCAGTATTTT.

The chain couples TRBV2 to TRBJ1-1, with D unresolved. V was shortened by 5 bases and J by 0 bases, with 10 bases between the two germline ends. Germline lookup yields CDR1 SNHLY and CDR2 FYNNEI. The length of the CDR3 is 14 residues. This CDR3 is CASSFLSMNTEAFF. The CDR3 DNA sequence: TGTGCCAGCAGTTTTCTGTCCATGAACACTGAAGCTTTCTTT. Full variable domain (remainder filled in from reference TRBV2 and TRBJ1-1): EPEVTQTPSHQVTQMGQEVILRCVPISNHLYFYWYRQILGQKVEFLVSFYNNEISEKSEIFDDQFSVERPDGSNFTLKIRSTKLEDSAMYFCASSFLSMNTEAFFGQGTRLTVV.

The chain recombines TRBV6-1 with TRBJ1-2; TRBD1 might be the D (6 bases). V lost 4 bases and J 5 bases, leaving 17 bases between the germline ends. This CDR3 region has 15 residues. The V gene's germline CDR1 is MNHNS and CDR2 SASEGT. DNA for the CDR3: TGTGCCAGCAGTGTCGGGACACAAGATTTTTATGGCTACACCTTC. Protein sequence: CASSVGTQDFYGYTF.

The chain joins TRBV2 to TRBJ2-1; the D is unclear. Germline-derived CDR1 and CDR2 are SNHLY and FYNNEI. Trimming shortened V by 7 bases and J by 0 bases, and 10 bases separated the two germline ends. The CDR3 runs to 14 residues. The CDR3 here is CASIQISSYNEQFF. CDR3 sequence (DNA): TGTGCCAGCATCCAAATCAGCTCCTACAATGAGCAGTTCTTC.

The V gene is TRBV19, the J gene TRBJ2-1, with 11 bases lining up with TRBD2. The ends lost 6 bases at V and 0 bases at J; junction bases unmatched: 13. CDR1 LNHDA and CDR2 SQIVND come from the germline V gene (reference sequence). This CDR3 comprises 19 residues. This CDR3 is CASSRIAGGPLSSYNEQFF. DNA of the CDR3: TGTGCCAGTAGCAGAATAGCGGGAGGGCCGCTGAGCTCCTACAATGAGCAGTTCTTC.

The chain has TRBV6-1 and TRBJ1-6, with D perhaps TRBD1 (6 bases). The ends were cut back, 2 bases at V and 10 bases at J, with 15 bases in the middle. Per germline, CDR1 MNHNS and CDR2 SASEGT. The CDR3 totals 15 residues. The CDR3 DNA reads TGTGCCAGCAGTGAAAGATGGGGGGCTGGGTCACCCCTCCACTTT. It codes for CASSERWGAGSPLHF.

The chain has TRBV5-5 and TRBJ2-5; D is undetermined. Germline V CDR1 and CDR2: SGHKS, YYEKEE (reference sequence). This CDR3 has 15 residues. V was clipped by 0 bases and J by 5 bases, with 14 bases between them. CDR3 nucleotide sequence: TGTGCCAGCAGCTTGGGTCCCTTGGTTGGGGAGACCCAGTACTTC. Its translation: CASSLGPLVGETQYF.

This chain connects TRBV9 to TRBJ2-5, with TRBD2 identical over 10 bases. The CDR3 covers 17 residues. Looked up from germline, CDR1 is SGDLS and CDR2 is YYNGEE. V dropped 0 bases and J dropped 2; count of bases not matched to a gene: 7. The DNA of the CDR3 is TGTGCCAGCAGCGTAGGCCTAGCGGGAGTAGGGCAAGAGACCCAGTACTTC. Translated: CASSVGLAGVGQETQYF.

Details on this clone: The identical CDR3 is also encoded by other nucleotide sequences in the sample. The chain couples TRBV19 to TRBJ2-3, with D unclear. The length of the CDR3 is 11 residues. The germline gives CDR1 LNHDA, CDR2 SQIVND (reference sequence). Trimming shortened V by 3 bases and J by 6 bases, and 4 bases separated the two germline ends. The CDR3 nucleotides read TGTGCCAGTAGTATCCGTGATACGCAGTATTTT. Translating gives CASSIRDTQYF. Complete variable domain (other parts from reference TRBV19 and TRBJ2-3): DGGITQSPKYLFRKEGQNVTLSCEQNLNHDAMYWYRQDPGQGLRLIYYSQIVNDFQKGDIAEGYSVSREKKESFPLTVTSAQKNPTAFYLCASSIRDTQYFGPGTRLTVL.

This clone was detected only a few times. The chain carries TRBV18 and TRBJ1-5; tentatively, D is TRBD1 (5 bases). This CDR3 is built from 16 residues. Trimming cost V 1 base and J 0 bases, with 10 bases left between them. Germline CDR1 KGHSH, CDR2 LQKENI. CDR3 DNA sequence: TGTGCCAGCTCACCACGGAGGACATCTAGCAATCAGCCCCAGCATTTT. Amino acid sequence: CASSPRRTSSNQPQHF.

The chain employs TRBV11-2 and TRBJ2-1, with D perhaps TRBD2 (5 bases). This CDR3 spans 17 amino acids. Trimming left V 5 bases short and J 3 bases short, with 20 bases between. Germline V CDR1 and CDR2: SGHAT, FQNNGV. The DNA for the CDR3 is TGTGCCAGCAGCCCCCTAGAGGGCTACGCCTACTACAATGAGCAGTTCTTC. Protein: CASSPLEGYAYYNEQFF.

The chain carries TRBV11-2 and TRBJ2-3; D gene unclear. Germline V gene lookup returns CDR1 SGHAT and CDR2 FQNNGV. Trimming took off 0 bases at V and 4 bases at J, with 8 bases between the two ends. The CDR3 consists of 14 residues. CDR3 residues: CASSLDLAADTQYF. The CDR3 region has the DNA TGTGCCAGCAGCTTAGATCTGGCCGCAGATACGCAGTATTTT.

CDR3 sequence reads: CASSLWDSYEQYF. The CDR3 region has the DNA TGTGCCAGCAGCTTATGGGACTCCTACGAGCAGTACTTC. This chain links TRBV13 with TRBJ2-7; D is ambiguous. Germline V lookup: CDR1 PRHDT, CDR2 FYEKMQ (reference sequence). The CDR3 consists of 13 residues. V was shortened by 2 bases and J by 0 bases, with 5 bases between the two germline ends.

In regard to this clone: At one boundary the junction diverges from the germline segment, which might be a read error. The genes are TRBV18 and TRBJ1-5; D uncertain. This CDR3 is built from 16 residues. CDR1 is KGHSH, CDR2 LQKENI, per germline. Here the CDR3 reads CASSPLVGSSDQPQHF. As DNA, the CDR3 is TGTGCCAGCTCACCACTGGTGGGGTCTAGCGATCAGCCCCAGCATTTT.

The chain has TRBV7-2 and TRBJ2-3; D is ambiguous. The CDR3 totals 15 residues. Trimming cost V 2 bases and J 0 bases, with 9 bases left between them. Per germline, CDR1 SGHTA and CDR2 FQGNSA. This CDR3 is CASSLFGPSTDTQYF. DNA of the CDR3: TGTGCCAGCAGCTTATTCGGACCTAGCACAGATACGCAGTATTTT.

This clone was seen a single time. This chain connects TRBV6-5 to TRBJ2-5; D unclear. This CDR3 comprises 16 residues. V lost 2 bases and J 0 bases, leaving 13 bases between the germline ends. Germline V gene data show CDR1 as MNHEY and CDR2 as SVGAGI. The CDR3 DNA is TGTGCCAGCAGTTACGAAGGTTTGCCCGACCAAGAGACCCAGTACTTC. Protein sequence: CASSYEGLPDQETQYF.

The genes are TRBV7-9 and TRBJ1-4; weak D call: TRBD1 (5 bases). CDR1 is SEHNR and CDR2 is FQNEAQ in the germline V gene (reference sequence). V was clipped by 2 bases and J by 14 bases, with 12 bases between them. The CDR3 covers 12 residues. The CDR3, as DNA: TGTGCCAGCAGCTTACAGGCGGACAAGCTGTTTTTT. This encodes CASSLQADKLFF.